The T cell receptor beta chain described here comes from a study of control samples from healthy donors and cancer patients. The protocol was immunoSEQ multiplex PCR, while the TCRdb copy is restricted to in-frame clones and leaves out a portion. The profile shows 100,000 to 150,000 clones, 92% of them singletons. CDR1 and CDR2 from the germline V gene are MDHEN and SYDVKM. Trimming shortened V by 2 bases and J by 2 bases, and 4 bases separated the two germline ends. The CDR3 totals 13 residues. Sequencing used blood. The origin of this receptor is a woman between 50 and 59 years old in good health. The rearrangement links TRBV28 to TRBJ1-3; D ambiguous. CDR3 DNA: TGTGCCAGCAGTTTAGGTCCTGGAAACACCATATATTTT. Translated: CASSLGPGNTIYF.